What follows are 12 T cell receptor beta chains derived from one specimen sequenced in a study of blood T cell repertoires in COVID-19. Profiling relied on immunoSEQ multiplex PCR, and the TCRdb table lists in-frame clones only, not all of them. The sample consists of roughly 200,000 clones, about 86% of them appearing once. The sequenced sample was peripheral blood. The receptors come from a man aged 40-49 years with active or convalescent COVID-19.

The rearrangement uses TRBV4-1 and TRBJ1-5; 10 positions match TRBD1. The V gene end was trimmed by 0 bases and the J gene end by 4 bases; junction bases not matched to a gene: 6. Germline V gene data show CDR1 as MGHRA and CDR2 as YSYEKL. The CDR3 covers 17 residues. The DNA for the CDR3 is TGCGCCAGCAGCCAAGATAGAGGACAGGGGGAAAATCAGCCCCAGCATTTT. Protein product: CASSQDRGQGENQPQHF.

A word on this clone: This sample includes further DNA sequences coding for the same CDR3. The chain couples TRBV7-8 to TRBJ2-7; weak D call: TRBD2 (5 bases). Trimming stripped 0 bases from V and 3 bases from J, with 6 bases between. The V gene's germline CDR1 is SGHVS and CDR2 FQNEAQ. The CDR3 totals 13 residues. The CDR3 sequence is CASSLAGSYEQYF. CDR3 bases: TGTGCCAGCAGCTTAGCGGGGAGCTACGAGCAGTACTTC.

V is TRBV27 and J is TRBJ1-5; perhaps TRBD1 as D (5 bases). V lost 4 bases to trimming and J lost 6 bases, with 10 bases between them. The CDR3 loop spans 13 amino acids. Germline CDR1 MNHEY, CDR2 SMNVEV (reference sequence). The CDR3 DNA reads TGTGCCAGCAGTTCCAGGGTGGGTCAGCCCCAGCATTTT. Amino acid sequence: CASSSRVGQPQHF.

J is TRBJ2-5 and V is TRBV11-3; 11 bases are shared with TRBD1. Germline V gene sequence: CDR1 SGHNT, CDR2 YENEEA. The CDR3 contains 16 residues. J gave up 5 bases and V 0 bases, and 5 bases lay outside the gene matches. The CDR3 protein is CASSLDRTGGFETQYF. The CDR3 region has the DNA TGTGCCAGCAGCTTAGATCGGACAGGGGGCTTCGAGACCCAGTACTTC.

The V and J genes are TRBV15 and TRBJ2-2; D remains ambiguous. This CDR3 spans 15 amino acids. V lost 0 bases and J 0 bases, leaving 5 bases between the germline ends. Germline V gene sequence: CDR1 LNHNV, CDR2 YYDKDF (reference sequence). The CDR3 spells CATSREAANTGELFF. CDR3 bases: TGTGCCACCAGCAGAGAGGCGGCGAACACCGGGGAGCTGTTTTTT.

This clone has just one count. The genes are TRBV10-3 and TRBJ2-1, with 10 bases fitting TRBD2. V shed 6 bases, J shed 2 bases, and the junction held 4 bases outside the gene matches. The CDR3 contains 15 residues. Germline V gives CDR1 ENHRY, CDR2 SYGVKD. The CDR3 nucleotides are TGTGCCATCAGGGAGCGGGAGGGCCCCTACAATGAGCAGTTCTTC. It specifies CAIREREGPYNEQFF.

The rearrangement joins TRBV25-1 to TRBJ1-1, with D hard to call. Germline V gives CDR1 MGHDK, CDR2 SYGVNS. Trimming shortened V by 5 bases and J by 1 base, and 11 bases separated the two germline ends. The CDR3 spans 14 residues. The chain's CDR3 is CASSSALSNTEAFF. The CDR3 DNA is TGTGCCAGCAGTTCCGCCCTATCGAACACTGAAGCTTTCTTT.

The rearrangement links TRBV6-6 to TRBJ1-2, with D perhaps TRBD1 (5 bases). The germline CDR1 and CDR2 sequences are MNHNY and SVGAGI (reference sequence). The CDR3 totals 14 residues. V shed 2 bases and J shed 1 base, with 8 bases lying between them. CDR3 sequence reads: CASSYRQNNYGYTF. The DNA for the CDR3 is TGTGCCAGCAGTTACAGACAGAATAACTATGGCTACACCTTC.

Here the CDR3 reads CAWSVTGELYF. The CDR3 coding sequence is TGTGCCTGGAGTGTAACAGGGGAACTGTACTTC. The rearrangement joins TRBV30 to TRBJ2-7, with TRBD1 identical over 7 bases. V gave up 0 bases and J gave up 12 bases; unmatched junction bases: 5. Germline assignment: CDR1 GTSNPN and CDR2 SVGIG (reference sequence). The CDR3 runs 11 residues.

The J gene is TRBJ1-1, the V gene TRBV7-3, with D maybe TRBD1 (6 bases). There are 13 residues in the CDR3. CDR1 is SGHTA, CDR2 FQGTGA, per germline. V was pared by 7 bases and J by 3 bases, with 12 bases between. CDR3 sequence: CASTTDSHTEAFF. CDR3 coding DNA: TGTGCCAGCACCACGGACAGTCACACTGAAGCTTTCTTT.

The count of this clone is one. V is TRBV27 and J is TRBJ2-7; TRBD2 matches at 10 bases. Germline CDR1 is MNHEY and CDR2 is SMNVEV (reference sequence). The CDR3 consists of 16 residues. V shed 5 bases, J shed 4 bases, and the junction held 11 bases outside the gene matches. CDR3 sequence: CASSPLPQREGYEQYF. The CDR3 region has the DNA TGTGCCAGCAGTCCTTTACCCCAGCGGGAGGGGTACGAGCAGTACTTC.

This sequence joins TRBV30 and TRBJ1-3; TRBD1 is a possible D gene (6 bases). Germline CDR1 and CDR2: GTSNPN and SVGIG (reference sequence). CDR3 length equals 14 residues. The V end lost 4 bases, the J end lost 2 bases, and 12 bases lay between the germline ends. The CDR3 here is CAWNQGSPGNTIYF. For the CDR3, the DNA is TGTGCCTGGAATCAGGGGTCCCCTGGAAACACCATATATTTT.